This TCR beta chain was recorded in a study of blood T cells in healthy people across ages. Per germline, CDR1 MDHEN and CDR2 SYDVKM. Between the trimmed V and J ends, which lost 7 bases and 7 bases, there was a span of 11 bases. The CDR3 sequence is 12 residues long. Primed by a sample-barcoded 5' primer and a J-beta primer mix, a second PCR proceeded for roughly 7 to 11 cycles. A single record per CDR3 protein comes from TCRdb applying MiXCR to the 5' RACE reads. The sample includes over 700,000 distinct CDR3 sequences, roughly 50% of them seen just once. The chain is built from TRBV28 and TRBJ2-1, with no clear D. Sequenced: blood. This sequence originates from an elderly man in good health. The CDR3 DNA follows: TGTGCCAGCAATCTAAACCAGAATGAGCAGTTCTTC. Translated, it gives CASNLNQNEQFF.